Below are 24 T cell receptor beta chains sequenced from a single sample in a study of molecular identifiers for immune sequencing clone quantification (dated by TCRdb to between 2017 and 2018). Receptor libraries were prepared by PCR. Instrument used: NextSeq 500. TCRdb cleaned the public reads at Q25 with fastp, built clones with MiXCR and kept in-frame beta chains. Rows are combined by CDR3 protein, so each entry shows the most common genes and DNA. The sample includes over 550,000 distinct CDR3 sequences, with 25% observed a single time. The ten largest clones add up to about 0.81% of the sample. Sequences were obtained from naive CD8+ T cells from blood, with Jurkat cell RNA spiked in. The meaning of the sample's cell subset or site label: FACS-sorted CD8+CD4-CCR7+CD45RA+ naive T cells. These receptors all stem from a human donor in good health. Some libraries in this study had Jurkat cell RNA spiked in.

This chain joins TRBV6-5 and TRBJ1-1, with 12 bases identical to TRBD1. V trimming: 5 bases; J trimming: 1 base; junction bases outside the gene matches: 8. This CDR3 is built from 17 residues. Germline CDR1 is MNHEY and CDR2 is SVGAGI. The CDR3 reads CASSTGQGALSNTEAFF. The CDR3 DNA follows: TGTGCCAGCAGTACGGGACAGGGGGCTCTGTCGAACACTGAAGCTTTCTTT.

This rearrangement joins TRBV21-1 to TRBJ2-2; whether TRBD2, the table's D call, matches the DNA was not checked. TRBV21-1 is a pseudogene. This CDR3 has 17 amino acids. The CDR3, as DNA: TGTGCCAGCAGCAAAGCCACCGCTAGCGGAAACACCGGAGTGCTGTTTTTT. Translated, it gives CASSKATASGNTGVLFF.

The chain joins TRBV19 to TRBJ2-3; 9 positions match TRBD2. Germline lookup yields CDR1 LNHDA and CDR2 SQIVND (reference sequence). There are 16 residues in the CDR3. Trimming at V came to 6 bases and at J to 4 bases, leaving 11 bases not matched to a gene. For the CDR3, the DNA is TGTGCCAGTAGCTTTGGTAGCGGGAGTTTCGCAGATACGCAGTATTTT. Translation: CASSFGSGSFADTQYF.

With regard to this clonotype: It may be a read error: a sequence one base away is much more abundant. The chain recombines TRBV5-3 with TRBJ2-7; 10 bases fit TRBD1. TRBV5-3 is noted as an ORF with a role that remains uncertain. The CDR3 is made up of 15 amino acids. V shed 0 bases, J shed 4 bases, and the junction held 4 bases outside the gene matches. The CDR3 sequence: CARSLGDRGPYEQYF. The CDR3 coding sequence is TGTGCCAGAAGCTTGGGGGACAGGGGTCCTTACGAGCAGTACTTC.

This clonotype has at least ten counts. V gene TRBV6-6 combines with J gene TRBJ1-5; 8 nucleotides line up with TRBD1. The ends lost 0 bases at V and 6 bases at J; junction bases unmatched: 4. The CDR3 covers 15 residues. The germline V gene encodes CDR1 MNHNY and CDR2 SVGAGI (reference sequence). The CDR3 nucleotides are TGTGCCAGCAGTTACTCGCAGGGGGCTCCTCAGCCCCAGCATTTT. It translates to CASSYSQGAPQPQHF.

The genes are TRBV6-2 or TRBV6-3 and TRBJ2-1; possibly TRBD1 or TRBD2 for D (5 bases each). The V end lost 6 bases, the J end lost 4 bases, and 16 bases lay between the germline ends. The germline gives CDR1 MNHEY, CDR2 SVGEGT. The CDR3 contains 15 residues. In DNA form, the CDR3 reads TGTGCCAGCAGCCTAACCGGGACGCGTTACAATGAGCAGTTCTTC. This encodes CASSLTGTRYNEQFF.

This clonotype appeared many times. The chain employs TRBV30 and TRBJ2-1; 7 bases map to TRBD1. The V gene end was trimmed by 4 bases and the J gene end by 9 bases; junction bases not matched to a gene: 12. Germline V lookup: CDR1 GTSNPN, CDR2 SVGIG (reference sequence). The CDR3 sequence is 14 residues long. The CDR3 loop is CAWITDRAGGEQFF. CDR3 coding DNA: TGTGCCTGGATCACAGACAGGGCCGGCGGTGAGCAGTTCTTC.

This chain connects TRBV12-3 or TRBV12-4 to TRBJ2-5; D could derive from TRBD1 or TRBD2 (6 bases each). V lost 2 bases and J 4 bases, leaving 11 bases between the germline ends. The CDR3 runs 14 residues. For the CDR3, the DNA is TGTGCCAGCAGTTTATTGTCGGGGGCAGAGACCCAGTACTTC. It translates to CASSLLSGAETQYF.

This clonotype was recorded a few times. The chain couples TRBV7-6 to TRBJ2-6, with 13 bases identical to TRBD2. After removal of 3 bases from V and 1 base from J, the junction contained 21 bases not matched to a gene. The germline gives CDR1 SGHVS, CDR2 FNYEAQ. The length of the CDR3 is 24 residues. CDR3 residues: CASSFDSPHRRTSGRGSGANVLTF. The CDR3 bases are TGTGCCAGCAGCTTCGACAGCCCCCACCGTCGTACTAGCGGGAGGGGATCTGGGGCCAACGTCCTGACTTTC.

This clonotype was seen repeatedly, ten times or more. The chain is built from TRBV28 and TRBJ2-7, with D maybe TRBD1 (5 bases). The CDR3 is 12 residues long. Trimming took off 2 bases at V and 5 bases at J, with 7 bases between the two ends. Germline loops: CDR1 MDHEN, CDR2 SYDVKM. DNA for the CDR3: TGTGCCAGCAGTTTACCAGGGAACGAGCAGTACTTC. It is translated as CASSLPGNEQYF.

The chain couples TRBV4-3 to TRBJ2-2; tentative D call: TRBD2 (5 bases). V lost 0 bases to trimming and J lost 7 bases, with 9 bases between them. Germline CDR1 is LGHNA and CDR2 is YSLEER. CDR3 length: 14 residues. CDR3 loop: CASSQDHGVGELFF. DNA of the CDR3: TGCGCCAGCAGCCAAGATCACGGGGTCGGGGAGCTGTTTTTT.

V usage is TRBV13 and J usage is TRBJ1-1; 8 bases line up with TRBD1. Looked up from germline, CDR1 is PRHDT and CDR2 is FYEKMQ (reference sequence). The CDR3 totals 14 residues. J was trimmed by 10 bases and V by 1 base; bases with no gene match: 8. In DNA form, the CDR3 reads TGTGCCAGCAGCTTAGCGGGGGACAGGTGGGGAGCTTTCTTT. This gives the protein CASSLAGDRWGAFF.

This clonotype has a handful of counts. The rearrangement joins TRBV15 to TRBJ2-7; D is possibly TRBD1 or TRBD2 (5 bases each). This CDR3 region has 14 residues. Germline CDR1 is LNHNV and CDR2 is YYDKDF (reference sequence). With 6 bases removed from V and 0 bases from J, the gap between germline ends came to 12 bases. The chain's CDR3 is CATSWDPSSYEQYF. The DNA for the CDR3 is TGTGCCACCAGTTGGGACCCGAGCTCCTACGAGCAGTACTTC.

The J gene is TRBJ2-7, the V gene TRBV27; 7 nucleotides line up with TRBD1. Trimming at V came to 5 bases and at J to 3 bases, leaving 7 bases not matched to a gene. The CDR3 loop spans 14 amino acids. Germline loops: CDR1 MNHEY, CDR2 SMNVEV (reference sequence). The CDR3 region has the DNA TGTGCCAGCAGTCCTAAGGGACAGCACTACGAGCAGTACTTC. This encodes CASSPKGQHYEQYF.

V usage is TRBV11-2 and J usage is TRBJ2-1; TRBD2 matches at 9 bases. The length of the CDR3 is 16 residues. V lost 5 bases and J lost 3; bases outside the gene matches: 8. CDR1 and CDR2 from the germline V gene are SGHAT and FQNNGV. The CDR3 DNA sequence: TGTGCCAGCAGCACTCTGCCAGCGGGAGGCTACAATGAGCAGTTCTTC. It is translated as CASSTLPAGGYNEQFF.

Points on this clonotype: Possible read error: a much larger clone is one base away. The CDR3 region is CAGSGSRGDTQYF. The CDR3 coding sequence is TGTGCCGGCAGTGGCTCCAGGGGGGATACGCAGTATTTT. The chain combines TRBV25-1 with TRBJ2-3; TRBD1 matches 7 bases. Germline values: CDR1 MGHDK, CDR2 SYGVNS. The CDR3 sequence is 13 residues long.

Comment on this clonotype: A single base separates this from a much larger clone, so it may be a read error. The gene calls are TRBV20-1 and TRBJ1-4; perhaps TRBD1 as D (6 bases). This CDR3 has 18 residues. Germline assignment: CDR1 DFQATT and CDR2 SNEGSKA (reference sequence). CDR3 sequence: CSARDSTPNRVPNEKLYF. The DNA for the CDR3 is TGCAGTGCTAGAGATTCCACTCCAAACAGGGTTCCTAATGAAAAACTGTATTTT.

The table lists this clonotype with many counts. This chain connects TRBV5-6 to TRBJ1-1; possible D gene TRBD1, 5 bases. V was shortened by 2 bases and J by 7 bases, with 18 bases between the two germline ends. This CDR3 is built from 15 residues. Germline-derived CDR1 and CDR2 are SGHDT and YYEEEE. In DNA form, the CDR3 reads TGTGCCAGCAGCTTCCGGGGCCCCGGGACCGGTGAAGCTTTCTTT. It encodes CASSFRGPGTGEAFF.

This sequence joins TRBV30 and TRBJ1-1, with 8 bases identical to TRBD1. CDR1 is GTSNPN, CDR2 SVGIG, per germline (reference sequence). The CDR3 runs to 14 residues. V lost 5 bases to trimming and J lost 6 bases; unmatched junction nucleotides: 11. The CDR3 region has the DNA TGTGCCTGGGGTCCGAAGACAGGGGTCCCTGAAGCTTTCTTT. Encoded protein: CAWGPKTGVPEAFF.

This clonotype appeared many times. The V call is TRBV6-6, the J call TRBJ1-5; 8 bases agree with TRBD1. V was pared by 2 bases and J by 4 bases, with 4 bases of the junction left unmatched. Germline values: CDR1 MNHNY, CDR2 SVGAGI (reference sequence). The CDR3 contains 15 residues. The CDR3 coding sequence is TGTGCCAGCAGTTACGACAGGGGTTTAAATCAGCCCCAGCATTTT. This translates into CASSYDRGLNQPQHF.

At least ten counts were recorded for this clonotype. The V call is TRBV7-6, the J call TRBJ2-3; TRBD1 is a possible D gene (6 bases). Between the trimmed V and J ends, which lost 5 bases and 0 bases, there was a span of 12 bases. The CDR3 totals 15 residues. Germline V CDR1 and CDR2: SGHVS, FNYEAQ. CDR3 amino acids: CASSAQGSSTDTQYF. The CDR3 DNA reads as TGTGCCAGCAGCGCACAGGGATCTAGCACAGATACGCAGTATTTT.

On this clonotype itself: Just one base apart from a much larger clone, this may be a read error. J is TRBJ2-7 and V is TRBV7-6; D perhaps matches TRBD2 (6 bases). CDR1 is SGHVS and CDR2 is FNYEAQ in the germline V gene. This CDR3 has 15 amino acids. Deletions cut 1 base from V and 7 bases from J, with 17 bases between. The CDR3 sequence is CASSLGGTGVREQYF. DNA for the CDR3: TGTGCCAGCAGCTTAGGTGGGACGGGGGTGAGGGAGCAGTACTTC.

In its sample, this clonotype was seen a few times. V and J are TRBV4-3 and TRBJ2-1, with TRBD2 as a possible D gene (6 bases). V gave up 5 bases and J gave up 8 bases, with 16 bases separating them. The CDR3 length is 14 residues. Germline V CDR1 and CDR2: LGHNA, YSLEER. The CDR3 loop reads CASSFTGSQDEQFF. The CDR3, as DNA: TGCGCCAGCAGCTTCACCGGGAGTCAAGATGAGCAGTTCTTC.

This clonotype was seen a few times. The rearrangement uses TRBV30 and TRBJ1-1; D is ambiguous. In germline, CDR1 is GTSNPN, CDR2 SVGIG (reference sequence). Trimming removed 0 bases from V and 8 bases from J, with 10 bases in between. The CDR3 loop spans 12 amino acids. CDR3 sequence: CAWSVWNREAFF. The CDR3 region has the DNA TGTGCCTGGAGTGTATGGAACAGAGAAGCTTTCTTT.